The clone carrying this T cell receptor beta chain has only a few counts. The antigen is undetermined. TCRdb re-analysed the reads in MiXCR, keeping a single row per CDR3 protein. The data contain 270,000 or so distinct CDR3 sequences, approximately 17% of them seen just once; the ten biggest clones take up around 47%. This sample was taken from a study of T cell repertoires in cytomegalovirus infection. At the level of the study: Public TCR beta signatures indicated both CMV infection and matching HLA type.

Germline values: CDR1 DFQATT, CDR2 SNEGSKA (reference sequence). This CDR3 is 10 amino acids long. V shed 1 base and J shed 6 bases, with 3 bases lying between them. General study findings and limits: Clonotype analysis showed dominance of the ex vivo response by HLA-C-restricted CMV-specific TCR beta clonotypes.

The rearrangement links TRBV20-1 to TRBJ1-1; D is uncertain. The sequenced material came from CD8+ T cells from PBMCs. The TCR was taken from a human donor in good health (CMV status not recorded). Some clones in this sample may be carry-over from other donors' samples. The CDR3 nucleotides read TGCAGTGCTAGAGTCGCTGAAGCTTTCTTT. Its protein product is CSARVAEAFF.